This T cell receptor beta chain is from a study of beta chain features in type 1 diabetes. Expressed TCRB transcripts were sequenced because the entire RNA isolate underwent reverse transcription. Sequencing used immunoSEQ multiplex PCR; TCRdb keeps in-frame clones, though not all of them. The data show about 240,000 clones, with 27% seen just once and approximately 4% held by the top ten. Germline CDR1 reads SGHRS; CDR2 reads YFSETQ. The CDR3 consists of 15 residues. Trimming removed 1 base from V and 4 bases from J, with 14 bases in between. Each of the sorted populations had a purity greater than 95%.

The specimen sequenced was central memory CD4+ T cells from blood. The genes are TRBV5-1 and TRBJ2-5; D unclear. The origin of this receptor is a man aged 30 to 45 in good health. CDR3 protein: CASSLSTPSAETQYF. The CDR3 DNA follows: TGCGCCAGCAGCTTGTCTACACCCAGCGCAGAGACCCAGTACTTC.